A single count supports the clone carrying this T cell receptor (beta chain). The data are from a study of CD8 T cells in Susac syndrome. Patients with Susac syndrome met diagnostic criteria defined recently for definite or probable disease. This CDR3 is 17 amino acids long. In germline, CDR1 is GTSNPN, CDR2 SVGIG (reference sequence). Trimming removed 5 bases at V and 6 bases at J, with 29 bases between. Random-hexamer reverse transcription was applied to roughly 0.45 to 1 ug RNA. The immunoSEQ assay covered 54 Vbeta and 13 Jbeta segments for CDR3. TCRdb fed the immunoSEQ multiplex PCR reads into MiXCR, producing one record per CDR3 protein. The table includes around 200,000 distinct CDR3 sequences, roughly 94% detected once.

This receptor was taken from a human donor with Susac syndrome. Sequencing was performed on CD4+ T cells from PBMCs. This chain connects TRBV30 to TRBJ2-7; possibly TRBD2 for D (7 bases). For the CDR3, the DNA is TGTGCCTGGTACCCCCGCCTCCGGGGGGCGCAGAGTCCCGAGCAGTACTTC. Translated: CAWYPRLRGAQSPEQYF.